This T cell receptor (beta chain) was documented in a study of blood T cell repertoires in COVID-19. Trimming at V came to 4 bases and at J to 4 bases, leaving 8 bases not matched to a gene. Germline V gene sequence: CDR1 SGHTA, CDR2 FQGNSA. This CDR3 is 17 amino acids long. As processed by the authors: Estimates of nucleated cell counts were drawn from the amplification of reference gene primers. Sequencing was performed with immunoSEQ multiplex PCR; in TCRdb, only in-frame clones are kept and a portion is missing. The V and J calls and clone size come from that table; D and trimming were worked out from the DNA. The data show some 190,000 clones, about 81% seen once.

This chain uses TRBV7-2 with TRBJ2-1; 12 bases fit TRBD2. The receptor's source is a woman aged 60-75 years with COVID-19, enrolled during active disease. The sample consisted of peripheral blood. CDR3 region: CASSYQTSGSFYNEQFF. For the CDR3, the DNA is TGTGCCAGCAGCTATCAGACTAGCGGGAGCTTTTACAATGAGCAGTTCTTC.